Each of the 10 T cell receptor beta chains below was sequenced from the same sample in a study of Ad26.COV2.S vaccination and SARS-CoV-2 variants. The treatment denotes: around 19 received Ad26.COV2.S at low or high dose, single or two shots; a few received placebo; per-sample allocation not given. Specimen acquisition occurred on day 63 following the initial vaccine or placebo injection. TCRdb's copy holds only in-frame clones and misses some; the assay was immunoSEQ multiplex PCR. The sample records about 680,000 clones, around 90% being singletons. The sequencing here drew on peripheral blood, taken in a trial of Ad26.COV2.S vaccine versus placebo. Receptors were obtained from a person aged 18-60 years who received the Ad26.COV2.S COVID-19 vaccine or a placebo.

The chain carries TRBV5-1 and TRBJ2-1; no clear D gene. Germline V gene data show CDR1 as SGHRS and CDR2 as YFSETQ. The CDR3 is 16 residues long. V was pared by 4 bases and J by 0 bases, with 14 bases between. The CDR3 DNA follows: TGCGCCAGCAGCCAGGCTTCGAAGAGCTCCTACAATGAGCAGTTCTTC. As protein: CASSQASKSSYNEQFF.

The chain combines TRBV2 with TRBJ1-6, with 10 nucleotides matching TRBD1. The germline V gene has CDR1 SNHLY and CDR2 FYNNEI. The CDR3 sequence is 14 residues long. V trimming: 6 bases; J trimming: 8 bases; junction bases outside the gene matches: 4. The CDR3 loop reads CASSDGQGDSPLHF. The CDR3 DNA follows: TGTGCCAGCAGCGACGGACAGGGGGATTCACCCCTCCACTTT.

The genes are TRBV27 and TRBJ1-2, with unresolved D. V was pared by 5 bases and J by 0 bases, with 7 bases between. The CDR3 runs 13 residues. Germline V gene sequence: CDR1 MNHEY, CDR2 SMNVEV (reference sequence). This CDR3 is CASSLGTNYGYTF. The CDR3 DNA is TGTGCCAGCAGTCTAGGGACTAACTATGGCTACACCTTC.

The chain combines TRBV6-6 with TRBJ2-2; maybe TRBD1 (7 bases). CDR1 is MNHNY and CDR2 is SVGAGI in the germline V gene (reference sequence). The V gene lost 2 bases and the J gene lost 7 bases, with 17 bases spanning the gap. The length of the CDR3 is 16 residues. The chain's CDR3 is CASSYPRAGGNGELFF. Here the CDR3 DNA reads TGTGCCAGCAGTTACCCCAGGGCAGGGGGGAACGGGGAGCTGTTTTTT.

The V call is TRBV7-9, the J call TRBJ2-3; 10 nucleotides line up with TRBD2. V lost 5 bases and J lost 0; bases outside the gene matches: 11. Germline CDR1 is SEHNR and CDR2 is FQNEAQ (reference sequence). The CDR3 is 18 amino acids. The CDR3 DNA reads as TGTGCCAGCAGCCACACTCGAGGACTAGCGGAAAGCACAGATACGCAGTATTTT. Translated, it gives CASSHTRGLAESTDTQYF.

V gene TRBV6-5 combines with J gene TRBJ2-2; possible D gene TRBD1, 5 bases. Trimming shortened V by 5 bases and J by 0 bases, and 10 bases separated the two germline ends. Germline loops: CDR1 MNHEY, CDR2 SVGAGI. CDR3 length: 15 amino acids. The CDR3 region is CASSRRESNTGELFF. The CDR3 bases are TGTGCCAGCAGTCGCAGGGAATCGAACACCGGGGAGCTGTTTTTT.

This chain links TRBV6-2 or TRBV6-3 with TRBJ1-1; D is ambiguous. The CDR3 sequence is 14 residues long. CDR1 and CDR2 (germline): MNHEY, SVGEGT. V lost 6 bases and J lost 1, with 12 bases in between. Here the CDR3 DNA reads TGTGCCAGCAGGCCTTTAGAGTCGAACACTGAAGCTTTCTTT. Translated, it gives CASRPLESNTEAFF.

This clone occurred once. The chain recombines TRBV7-3 with TRBJ2-3; D is unclear. Per the germline V gene, CDR1 is SGHTA and CDR2 is FQGTGA. The CDR3 is 14 residues long. Trimming took 3 bases from V and 1 from J, leaving 8 bases between them. CDR3 bases: TGTGCCAGCAGCTTGGATGGGGGCACAGATACGCAGTATTTT. Its translation is CASSLDGGTDTQYF.

The V gene is TRBV5-4, the J gene TRBJ2-6, with 8 positions matching TRBD1. This CDR3 is 17 amino acids long. Germline CDR1 is SGHNT and CDR2 is YYREEE (reference sequence). The trim removed 4 bases at V and 0 bases at J, leaving 6 bases unmatched. CDR3 in DNA: TGTGCCAGCAGCCCCCGGGACAGGATCTCTGGGGCCAACGTCCTGACTTTC. Its translation: CASSPRDRISGANVLTF. Full variable domain (rest looked up from reference TRBV5-4 and TRBJ2-6): ETGVTQSPTHLIKTRGQQVTLRCSSQSGHNTVSWYQQALGQGPQFIFQYYREEENGRGNFPPRFSGLQFPNYSSELNVNALELDDSALYLCASSPRDRISGANVLTFGAGSRLTVL.

V and J are TRBV5-4 and TRBJ1-1; 8 positions match TRBD1. The CDR3 runs to 15 residues. V trimming: 4 bases; J trimming: 5 bases; junction bases outside the gene matches: 10. The germline CDR1 and CDR2 sequences are SGHNT and YYREEE (reference sequence). The CDR3 sequence is CASSLGGRGLTEAFF. The CDR3 nucleotides read TGTGCCAGCAGCCTGGGGGGCAGGGGGCTTACTGAAGCTTTCTTT.